A single sample gave rise to the 23 T cell receptor beta chains below, sequenced in a study of T cell responses to AZD1222 COVID-19 vaccine. The assay was immunoSEQ multiplex PCR, and TCRdb's table has in-frame clones only and misses some. Of tens of thousands of clones in the sample, about 83% were seen once. The sequencing used peripheral blood, collected 28 days after the second AZD1222 dose. These TCRs come from an adult who received the AZD1222 COVID-19 vaccine.

This clone was observed a handful of times. This chain uses TRBV4-3 with TRBJ1-1; maybe TRBD1 (6 bases). The length of the CDR3 is 15 residues. Looked up from germline, CDR1 is LGHNA and CDR2 is YSLEER. V gave up 5 bases and J gave up 5 bases, with 18 bases separating them. In nucleotides, the CDR3 is TGCGCCAGCAGCGCCAGACAGGCCACGAGGACTGAAGCTTTCTTT. Translation: CASSARQATRTEAFF.

The chain combines TRBV21-1 with TRBJ1-5. TRBV21-1 is marked as a pseudogene. CDR3 length: 13 residues. The CDR3 nucleotides are TGTGCCAGCAGTAAAAGCCCCAATCAGCCCCAGCATTTT. Its protein product is CASSKSPNQPQHF.

The V call is TRBV7-2, the J call TRBJ1-1; a possible D gene is TRBD1 (6 bases). The CDR3 has 16 residues. V was trimmed by 3 bases and J by 10 bases, leaving 24 bases between them. Per germline, CDR1 SGHTA and CDR2 FQGNSA. DNA of the CDR3: TGTGCCAGCAGCTTTATTCCGGGGGGCGGAACCTTCGGAGCTTTCTTT. It translates to CASSFIPGGGTFGAFF. The variable domain in full, completed from reference TRBV7-2 and TRBJ1-1, reads GAGVSQSPSNKVTEKGKDVELRCDPISGHTALYWYRQSLGQGLEFLIYFQGNSAPDKSGLPSDRFSAERTGGSVSTLTIQRTQQEDSAVYLCASSFIPGGGTFGAFFGQGTRLTVV.

V gene TRBV19 combines with J gene TRBJ2-1; tentative D call: TRBD2 (5 bases). Germline assignment: CDR1 LNHDA and CDR2 SQIVND (reference sequence). Deletions cut 0 bases from V and 12 bases from J, with 12 bases between. This CDR3 has 13 amino acids. The DNA of the CDR3 is TGTGCCAGTAGTATAGATAAAACTAGTGGGCAGTTCTTC. This translates into CASSIDKTSGQFF.

The table lists this clone with a few counts. V is TRBV28 and J is TRBJ2-1; TRBD2 aligns across 11 bases. Per germline, CDR1 MDHEN and CDR2 SYDVKM. This CDR3 contains 15 residues. Trimming removed 7 bases from V and 10 bases from J; junction bases left unmatched: 12. The DNA of the CDR3 is TGTGCCAGCACTATTTTAGCGGGAGGGCCACTGGAGCAGTTCTTC. Protein sequence: CASTILAGGPLEQFF. Full variable domain (remainder filled in from reference TRBV28 and TRBJ2-1): DVKVTQSSRYLVKRTGEKVFLECVQDMDHENMFWYRQDPGLGLRLIYFSYDVKMKEKGDIPEGYSVSREKKERFSLILESASTNQTSMYLCASTILAGGPLEQFFGPGTRLTVL.

The CDR3, as DNA: TGCGCCAGCAGCCCGGACACCTTGAACACTGAAGCTTTCTTT. This translates into CASSPDTLNTEAFF. The chain joins TRBV5-1 to TRBJ1-1; TRBD1 might be the D (5 bases). This CDR3 region has 14 residues. V shed 4 bases and J shed 0 bases, with 10 bases lying between them. The germline V gene encodes CDR1 SGHRS and CDR2 YFSETQ.

This clone has a handful of counts. This chain links TRBV24-1 with TRBJ1-6; D is unclear. Germline loops: CDR1 KGHDR, CDR2 SFDVKD. The CDR3 consists of 15 residues. Trimming shortened V by 6 bases and J by 6 bases, and 14 bases separated the two germline ends. In nucleotides, the CDR3 is TGTGCCACCAGTTCTGGGCTTCGTAGTAATTCACCCCTCCACTTT. It yields the protein CATSSGLRSNSPLHF.

This clone occurred once. The chain carries TRBV10-3 and TRBJ1-6; no clear D. The V gene's germline CDR1 is ENHRY and CDR2 SYGVKD. Trimming cost V 6 bases and J 0 bases, with 9 bases left between them. This CDR3 is 15 amino acids long. In DNA, the CDR3 is TGTGCCATCAGCTCGCAGAGCTCCTATAATTCACCCCTCCACTTT. This codes for CAISSQSSYNSPLHF.

The rearrangement joins TRBV5-5 to TRBJ2-4; D is ambiguous. This CDR3 is built from 15 residues. Germline V gene lookup returns CDR1 SGHKS and CDR2 YYEKEE (reference sequence). The germline V and J ends were trimmed by 2 bases and 2 bases, with 11 bases remaining between them. CDR3 nucleotides: TGTGCCAGCAGCTTCTCTGGCGATTCCAAAAACATTCAGTACTTC. Translating gives CASSFSGDSKNIQYF.

This sequence joins TRBV4-3 and TRBJ1-2; perhaps TRBD1 as D (5 bases). CDR1 is LGHNA, CDR2 YSLEER, per germline. The germline V and J ends were trimmed by 0 bases and 5 bases, with 16 bases remaining between them. This CDR3 region has 16 residues. CDR3 coding DNA: TGCGCCAGCAGCCAAGATGGGGTACGGGGCGGATATGGCTACACCTTC. The encoded protein is CASSQDGVRGGYGYTF.

The gene calls are TRBV11-2 and TRBJ1-1, with no clear D. CDR3 size: 16 residues. V gave up 5 bases and J gave up 1 base, with 17 bases separating them. Germline lookup yields CDR1 SGHAT and CDR2 FQNNGV. As DNA, the CDR3 is TGTGCCAGCAGCGGGCTTAGACGGACGTCGAACACTGAAGCTTTCTTT. Residues: CASSGLRRTSNTEAFF.

This chain uses TRBV28 with TRBJ1-4, with D hard to call. This CDR3 contains 14 residues. V lost 3 bases and J lost 7, with 12 bases in between. The germline CDR1 and CDR2 sequences are MDHEN and SYDVKM. In nucleotides, the CDR3 is TGTGCCAGCAGTTTTTTAAATAGGCGTGAAAAACTGTTTTTT. It yields the protein CASSFLNRREKLFF.

This chain connects TRBV2 to TRBJ1-1, with D perhaps TRBD1 (5 bases). CDR1 is SNHLY and CDR2 is FYNNEI in the germline V gene. The CDR3 is made up of 12 amino acids. V was clipped by 7 bases and J by 7 bases, with 13 bases between them. Written as DNA, the CDR3 is TGTGCCAGCAACGGGGGGGACTATGAAGCTTTCTTT. Translated, it gives CASNGGDYEAFF.

The chain has TRBV7-2 and TRBJ2-3; 10 bases are a match to TRBD2. Per germline, CDR1 SGHTA and CDR2 FQGNSA. CDR3 length equals 15 residues. Unmatched junction bases numbered 4, after V lost 4 bases and J lost 3 bases. CDR3 sequence (DNA): TGTGCCAGCAGCTCCTGGACTAGCGGAACAGATACGCAGTATTTT. Translation: CASSSWTSGTDTQYF.

The chain has TRBV19 and TRBJ1-5; 7 nucleotides line up with TRBD1. J lost 5 bases, V lost 2 bases, and 6 bases had no gene match. This CDR3 is built from 15 residues. Germline V gene sequence: CDR1 LNHDA, CDR2 SQIVND (reference sequence). The CDR3, as DNA: TGTGCCAGTAGTATAAAAAGGGACAGAGATCAGCCCCAGCATTTT. Its protein product is CASSIKRDRDQPQHF.

This clone was picked up a small number of times. The gene calls are TRBV14 and TRBJ2-7; 9 nucleotides match TRBD1. This CDR3 comprises 16 residues. Germline V CDR1 and CDR2: SGHDN, FVKESK. The junction had 8 bases not matched to a gene; V was cut back by 2 bases and J by 3 bases. The CDR3 is CASSQISGTGFYEQYF. DNA for the CDR3: TGTGCCAGCAGCCAAATTTCCGGGACAGGGTTCTACGAGCAGTACTTC.

The chain links TRBV6-5 to TRBJ2-7, with 9 bases aligning to TRBD2. J was trimmed by 2 bases and V by 7 bases; bases with no gene match: 6. This CDR3 comprises 14 residues. CDR1 is MNHEY and CDR2 is SVGAGI in the germline V gene. CDR3 sequence reads: CASTGGRATYEQYF. DNA of the CDR3: TGTGCCAGCACCGGCGGGAGGGCAACCTACGAGCAGTACTTC.

The J gene is TRBJ2-5, the V gene TRBV4-2, with 11 bases that match TRBD2. J was trimmed by 9 bases and V by 3 bases; bases with no gene match: 15. This CDR3 has 17 amino acids. CDR1 is LGHNA, CDR2 YNFKEQ, per germline. The DNA for the CDR3 is TGTGCCAGCAGCCAGGATAATAGCGGGAGGGGTTCCAAAGCCCAGTACTTC. As protein: CASSQDNSGRGSKAQYF.

This clone was picked up a small number of times. V is TRBV6-4 and J is TRBJ1-3, with D hard to call. CDR1 is MRHNA, CDR2 SNTAGT, per germline. Trimming pared 2 bases from V and 5 bases from J, leaving 16 bases between. The CDR3 is 16 residues long. The CDR3 is CASSDTKVPRRNTIYF. The CDR3 nucleotides are TGTGCCAGCAGTGACACAAAGGTCCCCCGCCGAAACACCATATATTTT.

This CDR3 is CASSSAGARWGDTQYF. CDR3 nucleotide sequence: TGTGCCAGCAGTTCTGCGGGAGCCCGATGGGGAGATACGCAGTATTTT. The chain recombines TRBV28 with TRBJ2-3; 7 nucleotides agree with TRBD2. Germline-derived CDR1 and CDR2 are MDHEN and SYDVKM. V gave up 4 bases and J gave up 5 bases; unmatched junction bases: 12. The CDR3 runs 16 residues.

This clone was picked up a small number of times. The CDR3 DNA sequence: TGTGCCAGCATCCTTAGGGGGGGGACTAATGAAAAACTGTTTTTT. This sequence encodes CASILRGGTNEKLFF. The rearrangement uses TRBV6-5 and TRBJ1-4, with D perhaps matching TRBD1 (6 bases). V lost 7 bases and J 2 bases, leaving 14 bases between the germline ends. This CDR3 has 15 amino acids. Germline V gives CDR1 MNHEY, CDR2 SVGAGI.

This chain uses TRBV18 with TRBJ1-2, with D possibly matching TRBD1 (5 bases). The CDR3 length is 15 residues. The germline V gene has CDR1 KGHSH and CDR2 LQKENI. V was shortened by 3 bases and J by 3 bases, with 14 bases between the two germline ends. The CDR3 region is CASSPPRTSDYGYTF. The DNA of the CDR3 is TGTGCCAGCTCACCTCCTCGGACATCGGACTATGGCTACACCTTC.

V is TRBV19 and J is TRBJ2-7; TRBD1 matches 8 bases. Germline V gene data show CDR1 as LNHDA and CDR2 as SQIVND (reference sequence). V gave up 6 bases and J gave up 3 bases; unmatched junction bases: 4. The length of the CDR3 is 13 residues. This CDR3 is CASRTTGGYEQYF. The CDR3 nucleotides are TGTGCCAGTAGGACAACAGGGGGCTACGAGCAGTACTTC.